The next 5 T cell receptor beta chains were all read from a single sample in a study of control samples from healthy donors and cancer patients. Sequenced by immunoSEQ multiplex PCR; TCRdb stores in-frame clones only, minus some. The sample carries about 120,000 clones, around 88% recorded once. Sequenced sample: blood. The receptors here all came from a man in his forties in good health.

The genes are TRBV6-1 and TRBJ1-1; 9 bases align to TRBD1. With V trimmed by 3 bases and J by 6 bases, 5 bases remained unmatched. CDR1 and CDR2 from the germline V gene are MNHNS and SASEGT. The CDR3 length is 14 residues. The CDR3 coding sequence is TGTGCCAGCAGTGATCCGGGACAGGGCGCTGAAGCTTTCTTT. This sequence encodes CASSDPGQGAEAFF.

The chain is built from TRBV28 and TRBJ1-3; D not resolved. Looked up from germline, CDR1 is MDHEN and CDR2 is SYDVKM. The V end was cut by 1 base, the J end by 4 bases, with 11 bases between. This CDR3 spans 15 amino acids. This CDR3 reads CASSLSPAGGNTIYF. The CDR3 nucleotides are TGTGCCAGCAGTTTATCGCCAGCCGGGGGAAACACCATATATTTT. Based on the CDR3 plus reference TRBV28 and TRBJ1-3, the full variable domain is DVKVTQSSRYLVKRTGEKVFLECVQDMDHENMFWYRQDPGLGLRLIYFSYDVKMKEKGDIPEGYSVSREKKERFSLILESASTNQTSMYLCASSLSPAGGNTIYFGEGSWLTVV.

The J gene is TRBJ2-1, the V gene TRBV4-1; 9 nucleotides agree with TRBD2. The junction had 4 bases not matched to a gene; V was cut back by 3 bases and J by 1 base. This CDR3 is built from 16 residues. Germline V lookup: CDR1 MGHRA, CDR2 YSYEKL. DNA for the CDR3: TGCGCCAGCAGCCATGGACTAGCGCTTTCCTACAATGAGCAGTTCTTC. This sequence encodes CASSHGLALSYNEQFF.

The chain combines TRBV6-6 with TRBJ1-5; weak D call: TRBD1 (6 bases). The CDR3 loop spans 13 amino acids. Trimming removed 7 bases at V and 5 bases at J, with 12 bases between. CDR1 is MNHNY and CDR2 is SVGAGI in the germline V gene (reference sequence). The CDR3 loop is CASTRGGHQPQHF. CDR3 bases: TGTGCCAGCACTCGAGGGGGGCATCAGCCCCAGCATTTT.

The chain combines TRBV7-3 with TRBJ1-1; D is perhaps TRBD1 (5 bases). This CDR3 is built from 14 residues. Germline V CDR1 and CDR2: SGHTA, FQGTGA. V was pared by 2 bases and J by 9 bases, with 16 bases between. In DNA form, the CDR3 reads TGTGCCAGCAGCTTAGGGACGGGGAGTGCTAAAGCTTTCTTT. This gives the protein CASSLGTGSAKAFF.